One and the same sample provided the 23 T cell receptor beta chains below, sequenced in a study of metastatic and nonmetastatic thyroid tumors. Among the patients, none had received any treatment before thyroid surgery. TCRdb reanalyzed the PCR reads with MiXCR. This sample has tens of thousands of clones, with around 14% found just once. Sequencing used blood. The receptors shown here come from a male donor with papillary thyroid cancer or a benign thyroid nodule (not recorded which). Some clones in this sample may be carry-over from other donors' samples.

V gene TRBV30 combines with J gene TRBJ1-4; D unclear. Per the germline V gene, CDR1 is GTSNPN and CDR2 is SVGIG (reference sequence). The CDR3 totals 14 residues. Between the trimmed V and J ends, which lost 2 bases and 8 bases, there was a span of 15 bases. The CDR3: CAWSTQYSGEKLFF. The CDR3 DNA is TGTGCCTGGAGTACCCAATATTCGGGGGAAAAACTGTTTTTT.

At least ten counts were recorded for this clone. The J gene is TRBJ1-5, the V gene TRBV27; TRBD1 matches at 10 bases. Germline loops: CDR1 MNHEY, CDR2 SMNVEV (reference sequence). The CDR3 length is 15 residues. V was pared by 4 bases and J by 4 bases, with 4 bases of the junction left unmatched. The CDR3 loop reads CASSWTGGGNQPQHF. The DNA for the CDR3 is TGTGCCAGCAGTTGGACAGGGGGTGGTAATCAGCCCCAGCATTTT.

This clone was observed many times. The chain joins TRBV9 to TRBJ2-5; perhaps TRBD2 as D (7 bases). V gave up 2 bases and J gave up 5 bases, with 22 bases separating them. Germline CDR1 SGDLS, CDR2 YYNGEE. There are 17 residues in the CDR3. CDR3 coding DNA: TGTGCCAGCAGCGTCGGCCTTCAGCGGGGCACAGGGGAGACCCAGTACTTC. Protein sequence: CASSVGLQRGTGETQYF.

The CDR3 protein is CASSLSRLAGLGRELFF. Here the CDR3 DNA reads TGTGCCAGCAGCTTATCCCGACTAGCGGGACTGGGTCGGGAGCTGTTTTTT. The chain uses TRBV7-3 and TRBJ2-2, with TRBD2 identical over 11 bases. Unmatched junction bases numbered 11, after V lost 2 bases and J lost 9 bases. The CDR3 is made up of 17 amino acids. Germline V gene data show CDR1 as SGHTA and CDR2 as FQGTGA.

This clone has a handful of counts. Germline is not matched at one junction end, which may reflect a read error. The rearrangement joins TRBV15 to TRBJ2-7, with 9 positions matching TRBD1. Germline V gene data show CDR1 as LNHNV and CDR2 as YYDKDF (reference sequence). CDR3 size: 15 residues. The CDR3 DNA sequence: TGTGCGACCATCAGAGGACAGGGGCTAGCCTACGAGCAGTACTTC. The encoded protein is CATIRGQGLAYEQYF.

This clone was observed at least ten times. The DNA for the CDR3 is TGTGCCAGCAGCTCAGTGATAAAAGAGACCCAGTACTTC. Its translation is CASSSVIKETQYF. The V call is TRBV28, the J call TRBJ2-5; no firm D call. Germline assignment: CDR1 MDHEN and CDR2 SYDVKM. Trimming removed 6 bases at V and 3 bases at J, with 11 bases between. The CDR3 spans 13 residues.

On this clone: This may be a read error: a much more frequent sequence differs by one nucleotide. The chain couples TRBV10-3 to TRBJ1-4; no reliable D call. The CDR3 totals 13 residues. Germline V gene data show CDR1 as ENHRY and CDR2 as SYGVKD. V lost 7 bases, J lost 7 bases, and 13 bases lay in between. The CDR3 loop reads CAITTVQGEKLFF. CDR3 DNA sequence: TGTGCCATCACTACAGTGCAAGGTGAAAAACTGTTTTTT.

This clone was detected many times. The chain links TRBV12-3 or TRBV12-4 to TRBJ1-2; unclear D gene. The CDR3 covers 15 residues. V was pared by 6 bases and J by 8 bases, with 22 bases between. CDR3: CASSRTGRRAEGYTF. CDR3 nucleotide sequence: TGTGCCAGCAGCCGCACGGGGAGGCGGGCTGAGGGCTACACCTTC.

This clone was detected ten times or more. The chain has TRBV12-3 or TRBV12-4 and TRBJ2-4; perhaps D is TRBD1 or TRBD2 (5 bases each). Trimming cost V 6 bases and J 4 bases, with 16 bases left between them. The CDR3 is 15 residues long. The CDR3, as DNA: TGTGCCAGCAGCCAAAGGGGACCCCTGAAAAACATTCAGTACTTC. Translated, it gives CASSQRGPLKNIQYF.

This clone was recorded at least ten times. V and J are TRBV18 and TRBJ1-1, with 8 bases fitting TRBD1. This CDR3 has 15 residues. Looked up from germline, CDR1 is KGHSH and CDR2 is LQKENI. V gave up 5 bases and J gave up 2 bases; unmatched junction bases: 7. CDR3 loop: CASSLTGEGNTEAFF. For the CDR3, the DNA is TGTGCCAGCTCATTGACAGGGGAGGGAAACACTGAAGCTTTCTTT.

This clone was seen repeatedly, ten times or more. CDR3 in amino acids: CASSLKTGMNTEAFF. Here the CDR3 DNA reads TGTGCCAGTAGTTTGAAGACAGGTATGAACACTGAAGCTTTCTTT. V and J are TRBV19 and TRBJ1-1; tentatively, D is TRBD1 (6 bases). Deletions cut 5 bases from V and 0 bases from J, with 13 bases between. This CDR3 region has 15 residues. Germline CDR1 LNHDA, CDR2 SQIVND (reference sequence).

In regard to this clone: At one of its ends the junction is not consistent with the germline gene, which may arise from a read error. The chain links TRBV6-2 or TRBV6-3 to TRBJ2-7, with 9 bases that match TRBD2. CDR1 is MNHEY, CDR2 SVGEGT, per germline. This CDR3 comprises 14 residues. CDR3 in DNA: TGTGCCAGCAGATTACTAGCGGGCTCCTACGAACAGTACTTC. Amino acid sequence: CASRLLAGSYEQYF.

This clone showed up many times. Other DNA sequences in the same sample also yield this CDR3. CDR3 DNA sequence: TGCGCCAGCAGCTGGGGACAGGGTGTAGAGACCCAGTACTTC. It yields the protein CASSWGQGVETQYF. The J gene is TRBJ2-5, the V gene TRBV5-1; the match to TRBD1 covers 9 bases. The germline V gene encodes CDR1 SGHRS and CDR2 YFSETQ. Germline trimming cut 3 bases from V and 4 bases from J; bases unmatched to any gene: 4. The CDR3 contains 14 residues.

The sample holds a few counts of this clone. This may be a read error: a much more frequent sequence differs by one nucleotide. CDR3 sequence (DNA): TGTGCCAGCAGCCGCAAGGTAGAGACCCAGTACTTC. As protein: CASSRKVETQYF. J is TRBJ2-5 and V is TRBV7-9; D is ambiguous. The V and J ends lost 5 bases and 4 bases respectively, with 8 bases between them. Germline V lookup: CDR1 SEHNR, CDR2 FQNEAQ (reference sequence). The CDR3 is 12 amino acids. Looking up the rest from reference TRBV7-9 and TRBJ2-5 gives the full variable domain: DTGVSQNPRHKITKRGQNVTFRCDPISEHNRLYWYRQTLGQGPEFLTYFQNEAQLEKSRLLSDRFSAERPKGSFSTLEIQRTEQGDSAMYLCASSRKVETQYFGPGTRLLVL.

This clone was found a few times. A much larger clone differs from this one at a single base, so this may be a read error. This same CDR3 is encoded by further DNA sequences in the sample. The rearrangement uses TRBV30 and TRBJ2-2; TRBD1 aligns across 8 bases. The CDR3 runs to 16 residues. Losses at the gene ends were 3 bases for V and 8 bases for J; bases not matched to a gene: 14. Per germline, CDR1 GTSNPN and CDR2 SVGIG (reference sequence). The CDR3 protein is CAWSRDRGDGTGELFF. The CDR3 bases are TGTGCCTGGAGCCGAGACAGGGGAGACGGCACAGGGGAGCTGTTTTTT.

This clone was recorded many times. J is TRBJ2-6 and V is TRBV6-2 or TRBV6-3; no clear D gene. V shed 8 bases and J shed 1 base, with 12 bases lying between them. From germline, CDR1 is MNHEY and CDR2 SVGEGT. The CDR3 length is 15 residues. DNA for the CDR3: TGTGCCAGCCTCATAGGGTATTCTGGGGCCAACGTCCTGACTTTC. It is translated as CASLIGYSGANVLTF.

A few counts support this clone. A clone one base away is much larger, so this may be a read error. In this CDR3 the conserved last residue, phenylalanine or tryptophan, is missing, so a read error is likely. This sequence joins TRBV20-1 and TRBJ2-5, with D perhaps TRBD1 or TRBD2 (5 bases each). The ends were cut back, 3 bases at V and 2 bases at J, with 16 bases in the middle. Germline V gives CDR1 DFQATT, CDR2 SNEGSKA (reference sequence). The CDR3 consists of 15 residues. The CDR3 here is CSARDEGFLQETQYL. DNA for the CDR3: TGCAGTGCTAGGGATGAGGGGTTTTTACAAGAGACCCAGTACTTA.

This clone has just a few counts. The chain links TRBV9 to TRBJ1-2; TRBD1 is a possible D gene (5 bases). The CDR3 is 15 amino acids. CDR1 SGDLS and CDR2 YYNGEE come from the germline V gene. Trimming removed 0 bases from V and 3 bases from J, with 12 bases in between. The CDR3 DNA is TGTGCCAGCAGCGTAGATGGAGGGGTGTACTATGGCTACACCTTC. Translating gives CASSVDGGVYYGYTF.

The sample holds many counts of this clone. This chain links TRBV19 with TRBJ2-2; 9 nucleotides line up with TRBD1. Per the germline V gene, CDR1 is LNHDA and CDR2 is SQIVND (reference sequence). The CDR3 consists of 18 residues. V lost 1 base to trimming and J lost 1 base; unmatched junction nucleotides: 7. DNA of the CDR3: TGTGCCAGTAGTATAGTTAGACCGGGACAGGGGAACACCGGGGAGCTGTTTTTT. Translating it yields CASSIVRPGQGNTGELFF.

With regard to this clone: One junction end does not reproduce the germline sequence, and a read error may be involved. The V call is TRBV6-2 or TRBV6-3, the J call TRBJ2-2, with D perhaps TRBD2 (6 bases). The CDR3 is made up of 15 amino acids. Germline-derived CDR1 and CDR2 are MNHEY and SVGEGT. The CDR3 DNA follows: TGTGCCAGCGGTTACCGGGCGGACTACACCGGAGAGCTGTTTTTT. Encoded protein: CASGYRADYTGELFF.

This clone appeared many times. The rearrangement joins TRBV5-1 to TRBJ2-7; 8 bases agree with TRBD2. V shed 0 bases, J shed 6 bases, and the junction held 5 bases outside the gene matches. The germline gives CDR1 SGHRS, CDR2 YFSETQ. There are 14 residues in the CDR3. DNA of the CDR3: TGCGCCAGCAGCTTGGAAAGCGGGAGCGGCGAGCAGTACTTC. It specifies CASSLESGSGEQYF.

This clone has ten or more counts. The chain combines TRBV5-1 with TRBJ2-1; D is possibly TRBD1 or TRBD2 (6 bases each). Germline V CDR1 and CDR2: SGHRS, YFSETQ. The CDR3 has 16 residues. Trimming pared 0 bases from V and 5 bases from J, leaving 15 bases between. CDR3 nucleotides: TGCGCCAGCAGCTTGGGCATCGGGGGCGCAGACAATGAGCAGTTCTTC. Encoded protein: CASSLGIGGADNEQFF. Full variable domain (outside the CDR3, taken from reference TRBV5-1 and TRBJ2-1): KAGVTQTPRYLIKTRGQQVTLSCSPISGHRSVSWYQQTPGQGLQFLFEYFSETQRNKGNFPGRFSGRQFSNSRSEMNVSTLELGDSALYLCASSLGIGGADNEQFFGPGTRLTVL.

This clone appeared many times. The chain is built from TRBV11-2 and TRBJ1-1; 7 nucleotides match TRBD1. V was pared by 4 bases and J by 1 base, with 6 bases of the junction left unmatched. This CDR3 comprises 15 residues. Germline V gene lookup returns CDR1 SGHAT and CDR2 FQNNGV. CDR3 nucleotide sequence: TGTGCCAGCAGCTCCCCCGACAGGGAGAACACTGAAGCTTTCTTT. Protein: CASSSPDRENTEAFF.